A selection of T cell receptor beta chains follows, all from one sample in a study of blood T cell repertoires in COVID-19. TCRdb's table, derived via immunoSEQ multiplex PCR, lists solely in-frame clones and lacks some. The sample contains some 450,000 clones, over 85% of which appear only once. Sample: peripheral blood. These receptor sequences come from a man aged 18 to 30 with COVID-19, enrolled during active disease. CDR3s leave out the opening cysteine and the closing phenylalanine or tryptophan. Each record gives: V gene, J gene, CDR3 protein.

TRBV5-4	TRBJ2-3	ASSSRGTIADTQY
TRBV3-1/TRBV3-2	TRBJ2-1	ASSSGPGLF
TRBV2	TRBJ1-1	ASSWTARNTEAF
TRBV4-1	TRBJ1-2	ASSHSGSSYT
TRBV14	TRBJ1-1	ASSQERTSEAF
TRBV5-1	TRBJ1-2	ASSLLQGRDYGYT
TRBV27	TRBJ1-2	ASSRTGLHGYT
TRBV6-5	TRBJ1-1	ASSYSTGNTEAF
TRBV7-9	TRBJ2-7	ASNPGQGFSYEQY
TRBV9	TRBJ2-1	ASSVEVGRHGIHEQF
TRBV25-1	TRBJ1-1	ASSDLGQVAEAF
TRBV7-7	TRBJ2-2	ASSRGSFLGGELF
TRBV4-2	TRBJ1-6	ASSTRANSPLH
TRBV3-1/TRBV3-2	TRBJ2-7	ASSLQGGEQY
TRBV29-1	TRBJ2-7	SVAGGSSGSWYEQY
TRBV11-2	TRBJ1-3	ASSLNRISSGNTIY
TRBV5-1	TRBJ2-7	ASSLVGSGYEQY
TRBV19	TRBJ1-4	AAGYNEKLF
TRBV19	TRBJ1-6	ASSDRAESPLH
TRBV7-9	TRBJ2-6	ASSFRRAGANVLT
TRBV7-2	TRBJ1-1	ASSLGQGVRTEAF
TRBV5-1	TRBJ1-1	ASSPDTSNTEAF
TRBV6-2/TRBV6-3	TRBJ1-5	ASSLMLGNQPQH
TRBV4-1	TRBJ1-6	ASSQETGGNSPLH
TRBV5-5	TRBJ2-2	ASRLRQGTGELF
TRBV25-1	TRBJ2-7	ASSEFGGAYSYEQY
TRBV6-5	TRBJ1-1	ASRTGHQNTEAF